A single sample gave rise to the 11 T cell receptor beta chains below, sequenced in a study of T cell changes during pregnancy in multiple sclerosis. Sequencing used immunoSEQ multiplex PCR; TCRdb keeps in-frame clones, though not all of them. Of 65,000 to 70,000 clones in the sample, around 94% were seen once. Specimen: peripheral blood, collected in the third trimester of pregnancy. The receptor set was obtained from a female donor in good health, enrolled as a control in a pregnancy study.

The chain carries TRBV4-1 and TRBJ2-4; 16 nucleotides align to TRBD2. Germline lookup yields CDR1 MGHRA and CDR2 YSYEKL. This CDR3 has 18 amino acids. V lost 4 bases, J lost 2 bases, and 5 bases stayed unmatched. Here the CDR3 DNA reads TGCGCCAGCAGCCCGGGACTAGCGGGAGGGCGGTCCAAAAACATTCAGTACTTC. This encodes CASSPGLAGGRSKNIQYF.

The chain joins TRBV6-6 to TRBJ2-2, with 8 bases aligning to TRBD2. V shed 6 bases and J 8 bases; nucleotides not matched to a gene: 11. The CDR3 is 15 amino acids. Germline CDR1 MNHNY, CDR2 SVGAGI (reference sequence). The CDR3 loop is CASRPTSGEGGELFF. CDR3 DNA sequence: TGTGCCAGCAGGCCAACTAGCGGAGAGGGAGGGGAGCTGTTTTTT.

The CDR3 DNA reads TGCAGTGCCGGGACAGGGGAGACCCAGTACTTC. Translated: CSAGTGETQYF. V usage is TRBV20-1 and J usage is TRBJ2-5; 9 nucleotides line up with TRBD1. This CDR3 is 11 amino acids long. The J segment lost 5 bases and the V segment lost 6 bases, leaving 1 base of the junction unmatched. Germline V gene data show CDR1 as DFQATT and CDR2 as SNEGSKA (reference sequence).

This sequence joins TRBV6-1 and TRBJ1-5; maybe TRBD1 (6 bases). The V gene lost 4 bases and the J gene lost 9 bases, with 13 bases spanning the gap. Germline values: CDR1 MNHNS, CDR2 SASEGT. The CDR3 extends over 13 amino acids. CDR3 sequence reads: CASSGDTPRPQHF. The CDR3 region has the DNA TGTGCCAGCAGTGGGGACACCCCGCGGCCCCAGCATTTT.

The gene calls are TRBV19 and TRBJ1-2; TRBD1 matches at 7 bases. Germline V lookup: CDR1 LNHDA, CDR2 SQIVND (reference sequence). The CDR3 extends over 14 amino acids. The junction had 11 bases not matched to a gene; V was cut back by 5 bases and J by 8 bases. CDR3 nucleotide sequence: TGTGCCAGTAGTTTTAGGACAGGCACGAGCGGCTACACCTTC. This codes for CASSFRTGTSGYTF.

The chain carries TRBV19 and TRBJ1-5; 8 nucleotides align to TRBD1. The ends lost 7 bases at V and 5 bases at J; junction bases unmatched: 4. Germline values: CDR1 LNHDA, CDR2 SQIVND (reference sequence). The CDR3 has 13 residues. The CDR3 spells CASTPRGHQPQHF. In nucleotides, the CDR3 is TGTGCCAGTACTCCCAGGGGGCATCAGCCCCAGCATTTT.

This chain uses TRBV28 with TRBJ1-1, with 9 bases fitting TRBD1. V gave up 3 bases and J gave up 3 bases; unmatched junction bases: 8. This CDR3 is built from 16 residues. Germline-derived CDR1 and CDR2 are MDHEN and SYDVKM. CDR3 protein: CASSFLGQGTHTEAFF. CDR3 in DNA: TGTGCCAGCAGTTTTCTGGGACAGGGTACCCACACTGAAGCTTTCTTT.

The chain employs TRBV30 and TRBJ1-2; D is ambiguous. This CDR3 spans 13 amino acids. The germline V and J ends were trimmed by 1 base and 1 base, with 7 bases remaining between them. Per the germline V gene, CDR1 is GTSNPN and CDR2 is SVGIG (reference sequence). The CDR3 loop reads CAWSDKNNYGYTF. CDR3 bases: TGTGCCTGGAGTGACAAGAATAACTATGGCTACACCTTC.

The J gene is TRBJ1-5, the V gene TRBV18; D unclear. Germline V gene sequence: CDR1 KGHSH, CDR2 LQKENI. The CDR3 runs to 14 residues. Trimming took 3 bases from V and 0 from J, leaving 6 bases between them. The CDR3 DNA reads TGTGCCAGCTCACCGACAAATAGCAATCAGCCCCAGCATTTT. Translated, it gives CASSPTNSNQPQHF.

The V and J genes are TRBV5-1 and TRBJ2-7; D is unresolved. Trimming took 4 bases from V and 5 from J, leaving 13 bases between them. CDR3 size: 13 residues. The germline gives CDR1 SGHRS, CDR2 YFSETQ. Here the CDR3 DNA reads TGCGCCAGCAGCCTGCCCGCCACTGACGAGCAGTACTTC. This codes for CASSLPATDEQYF.

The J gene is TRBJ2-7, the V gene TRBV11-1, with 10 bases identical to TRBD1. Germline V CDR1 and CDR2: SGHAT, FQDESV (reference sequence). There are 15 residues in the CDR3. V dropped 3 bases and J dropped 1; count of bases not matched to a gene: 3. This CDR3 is CASSFWDRGSYEQYF. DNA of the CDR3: TGTGCCAGCAGCTTTTGGGACAGGGGTTCCTACGAGCAGTACTTC.